The 16 T cell receptor beta chains presented below share a single source sample, sequenced in a study of blood T cell repertoires in COVID-19. Generated by immunoSEQ multiplex PCR, the TCRdb table keeps only in-frame clones and is missing some. The data contain 350,000 to 450,000 clones, approximately 91% of them singletons. The sample consisted of PBMCs or T cells enriched from blood (not recorded which). These receptors were taken from a young woman who had been exposed to COVID-19.

This sequence joins TRBV19 and TRBJ2-7; D may be TRBD1 (5 bases). Trimming took 4 bases from V and 7 from J, leaving 8 bases between them. The CDR3 is made up of 11 amino acids. Per the germline V gene, CDR1 is LNHDA and CDR2 is SQIVND (reference sequence). The CDR3 loop reads CASSTGREQYF. The CDR3 nucleotides are TGTGCCAGTAGTACAGGGCGAGAGCAGTACTTC.

This clone showed up just a few times. This rearrangement joins TRBV30 to TRBJ1-2, with D maybe TRBD1 (5 bases). CDR1 and CDR2 (germline): GTSNPN, SVGIG (reference sequence). This CDR3 has 11 amino acids. Trimming took off 3 bases at V and 4 bases at J, with 6 bases between the two ends. CDR3 in amino acids: CAWRTAYGYTF. The CDR3 coding sequence is TGTGCCTGGAGGACAGCCTATGGCTACACCTTC.

The gene calls are TRBV5-1 and TRBJ2-7, with D uncertain. Trimming removed 4 bases from V and 0 bases from J, with 11 bases in between. Germline V lookup: CDR1 SGHRS, CDR2 YFSETQ. The CDR3 is made up of 14 amino acids. CDR3 protein: CASSPTSPSYEQYF. In DNA, the CDR3 is TGCGCCAGCAGCCCCACATCACCCTCCTACGAGCAGTACTTC.

The CDR3 sequence: CATSWSASGPGNNEQFF. Written as DNA, the CDR3 is TGTGCCACCAGCTGGTCTGCTAGCGGCCCCGGAAACAATGAGCAGTTCTTC. This chain uses TRBV15 with TRBJ2-1; 7 bases match TRBD2. With V trimmed by 5 bases and J by 5 bases, 15 bases remained unmatched. CDR1 is LNHNV, CDR2 YYDKDF, per germline (reference sequence). The CDR3 contains 17 residues.

This chain joins TRBV20-1 and TRBJ1-2, with D unclear. The CDR3 has 11 residues. Trimming shortened V by 3 bases and J by 5 bases, and 7 bases separated the two germline ends. In germline, CDR1 is DFQATT, CDR2 SNEGSKA (reference sequence). This CDR3 is CSARRDYGYTF. The CDR3 DNA follows: TGCAGTGCTAGGAGGGATTATGGCTACACCTTC.

This sequence joins TRBV28 and TRBJ1-6, with D perhaps TRBD1 (5 bases). V was clipped by 10 bases and J by 6 bases, with 7 bases between them. This CDR3 comprises 11 residues. The germline gives CDR1 MDHEN, CDR2 SYDVKM. CDR3 sequence (DNA): TGTGCCACGGGGGTTAATTCACCCCTCCACTTT. Translation gives CATGVNSPLHF.

This sequence joins TRBV19 and TRBJ1-5, with TRBD1 as a possible D gene (6 bases). This CDR3 spans 15 amino acids. Per the germline V gene, CDR1 is LNHDA and CDR2 is SQIVND (reference sequence). Trimming shortened V by 5 bases and J by 1 base, and 12 bases separated the two germline ends. This CDR3 is CASSPTGISNQPQHF. The CDR3 bases are TGTGCCAGTAGTCCAACAGGGATAAGCAATCAGCCCCAGCATTTT.

This clone was counted once. The CDR3 sequence: CASSARLAGGNSGANVLTF. The CDR3 bases are TGCGCCAGCAGCGCCCGACTAGCGGGAGGTAACTCTGGGGCCAACGTCCTGACTTTC. The chain uses TRBV5-1 and TRBJ2-6; 13 bases are a match to TRBD2. The junction had 7 bases not matched to a gene; V was cut back by 4 bases and J by 0 bases. The CDR3 runs 19 residues. The germline CDR1 and CDR2 sequences are SGHRS and YFSETQ.

This clone was picked up one time. The chain uses TRBV10-3 and TRBJ1-2, with 10 positions matching TRBD1. J lost 2 bases, V lost 4 bases, and 7 bases had no gene match. The CDR3 contains 16 residues. In germline, CDR1 is ENHRY, CDR2 SYGVKD. CDR3 in amino acids: CAISGAGTGENYGYTF. CDR3 DNA sequence: TGTGCCATCAGTGGAGCCGGGACAGGGGAGAACTATGGCTACACCTTC.

This clone appeared once. The chain couples TRBV29-1 to TRBJ1-1; D perhaps matches TRBD1 (5 bases). The V and J ends lost 4 bases and 5 bases respectively, with 20 bases between them. CDR1 and CDR2 (germline): SQVTM, ANQGSEA. The CDR3 runs to 15 residues. The CDR3 loop reads CSVGQFLPGGTEAFF. For the CDR3, the DNA is TGCAGCGTTGGGCAGTTCCTACCCGGGGGGACTGAAGCTTTCTTT.

The CDR3, as DNA: TGTGCCACCAAGGGACAGGGGAAGGGCACTGAAGCTTTCTTT. The encoded protein is CATKGQGKGTEAFF. This chain connects TRBV10-3 to TRBJ1-1, with TRBD1 matching over 10 bases. The CDR3 is 14 amino acids. The germline CDR1 and CDR2 sequences are ENHRY and SYGVKD. V shed 10 bases and J 4 bases; nucleotides not matched to a gene: 9.

The chain is built from TRBV2 and TRBJ2-7; 9 nucleotides align to TRBD2. The V and J ends lost 4 bases and 4 bases, in that order; junction bases with no gene match: 8. Germline loops: CDR1 SNHLY, CDR2 FYNNEI. The CDR3 runs 15 residues. For the CDR3, the DNA is TGTGCCAGCAGTGGGGTAGCGGGGGCCGAATACGAGCAGTACTTC. It codes for CASSGVAGAEYEQYF.

The gene calls are TRBV6-5 and TRBJ1-4; 9 bases map to TRBD1. Germline CDR1 MNHEY, CDR2 SVGAGI. This CDR3 region has 15 residues. V trimming: 4 bases; J trimming: 10 bases; junction bases outside the gene matches: 10. Here the CDR3 reads CASSSAGTGRSKLFF. In DNA form, the CDR3 reads TGTGCCAGCAGTTCTGCAGGGACAGGGCGATCAAAACTGTTTTTT.

This clone was found once. This chain's CDR3 is CASSLGLSSYNEQFF. The CDR3 DNA follows: TGCGCCAGCAGCTTGGGCCTAAGCTCCTACAATGAGCAGTTCTTC. The rearrangement links TRBV5-1 to TRBJ2-1; D remains ambiguous. CDR1 is SGHRS and CDR2 is YFSETQ in the germline V gene. CDR3 length: 15 amino acids. V gave up 0 bases and J gave up 0 bases, with 7 bases separating them.

V is TRBV3-1 (or the pseudogene TRBV3-2) and J is TRBJ2-5, with 7 bases matching TRBD1. Germline loops: CDR1 LGHDT, CDR2 YNNKEL (reference sequence). The CDR3 consists of 15 residues. V lost 4 bases to trimming and J lost 3 bases; unmatched junction nucleotides: 8. CDR3 residues: CASSRSGGAKETQYF. In DNA form, the CDR3 reads TGTGCCAGCAGCCGGTCAGGGGGAGCTAAAGAGACCCAGTACTTC.

The chain is built from TRBV24-1 and TRBJ2-5; a possible D gene is TRBD1 (5 bases). The length of the CDR3 is 15 residues. V was trimmed by 3 bases and J by 1 base, leaving 11 bases between them. The germline CDR1 and CDR2 sequences are KGHDR and SFDVKD. CDR3 protein: CATSDPQDFQETQYF. CDR3 in DNA: TGTGCCACCAGTGATCCACAGGATTTCCAAGAGACCCAGTACTTC.